At least ten counts were recorded for the clone carrying this T cell receptor (beta chain). Its specificity is not known. This entry comes from a study of CD8+CD57+ T cells in acquired aplastic anemia. It was genomic DNA that served as the template for profiling TCR beta VDJ and CDR3. Each CDR3 protein gets one entry after TCRdb re-called the reads with MiXCR. This sample yields roughly 170,000 distinct CDR3 sequences, of which around 50% are seen a single time; 13% belongs to the top ten. The patients chosen for sequencing had shown expansion of CD8+CD57+ cells (detected by flow cytometry). Each patient had severe acquired aplastic anemia. Blood came from patients not yet given any therapy. Germline CDR1 and CDR2: DFQATT and SNEGSKA (reference sequence). The CDR3 has 14 amino acids. Trimming at V came to 5 bases and at J to 5 bases, leaving 10 bases not matched to a gene. Study-level findings and limits: In CD8+ cells, Simpson's diversity showed no significant difference between patients and controls.

The TCR comes from a human donor with aplastic anemia. Sequenced: sorted CD4+, CD8+, or CD8+CD57+ T cells (not recorded which) from PBMCs. The chain carries TRBV20-1 and TRBJ2-5; TRBD2 agrees at 8 bases. CDR3 residues: CSAGEGLVEETQYF. In DNA form, the CDR3 reads TGCAGTGCTGGGGAGGGACTAGTGGAGGAGACCCAGTACTTC.